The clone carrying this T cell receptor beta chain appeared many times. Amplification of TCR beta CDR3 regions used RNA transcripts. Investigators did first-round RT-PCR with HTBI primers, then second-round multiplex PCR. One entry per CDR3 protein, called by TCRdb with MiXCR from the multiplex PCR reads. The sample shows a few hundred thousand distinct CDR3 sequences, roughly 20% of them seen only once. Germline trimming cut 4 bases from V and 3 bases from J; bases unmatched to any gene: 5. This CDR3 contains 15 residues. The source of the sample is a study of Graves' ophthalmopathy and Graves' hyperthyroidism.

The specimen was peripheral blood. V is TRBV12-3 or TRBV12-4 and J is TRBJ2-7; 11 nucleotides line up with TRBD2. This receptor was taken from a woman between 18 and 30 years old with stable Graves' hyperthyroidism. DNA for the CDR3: TGTGCCAGCAGTTATGGTAGCGGGAGGGTCTACGAGCAGTACTTC. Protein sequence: CASSYGSGRVYEQYF.